This T cell receptor beta chain emerged from a study of blood T cells in healthy people across ages. Through a sample-barcoded 5' primer and a J-beta primer mix, a second PCR was run for 7 to 11 cycles. Each CDR3 protein is one row after TCRdb ran MiXCR on the 5' RACE reads. In the table there are about 800,000 distinct CDR3 sequences, approximately 25% of which are singletons. Trimming cost V 4 bases and J 4 bases; bases outside gene matches: 16. This CDR3 is 19 amino acids long. CDR1 is MDHEN and CDR2 is SYDVKM in the germline V gene. These records were also assigned to another study, of T cells of mothers and their children. Per that study: Unrelated pairs and related pairs have their TCR recombination output shaped similarly by thymic selection.

Material for sequencing was blood. This chain links TRBV28 with TRBJ2-4, with TRBD2 identical over 10 bases. The TCR comes from a boy between 5 and 17 years old in good health. The CDR3 here is CASSWTSGHLVGVKNIQYF. In DNA form, the CDR3 reads TGTGCCAGCAGTTGGACTAGCGGCCACCTAGTTGGGGTAAAAAACATTCAGTACTTC. The full variable domain, in which reference TRBV28 and TRBJ2-4 provide the parts outside the CDR3, is DVKVTQSSRYLVKRTGEKVFLECVQDMDHENMFWYRQDPGLGLRLIYFSYDVKMKEKGDIPEGYSVSREKKERFSLILESASTNQTSMYLCASSWTSGHLVGVKNIQYFGAGTRLSVL.